This T cell receptor (beta chain) stems from a study of human T cells and chemical hapten exposure. About the study: Affected patients, primarily female, had alopecia areata, totalis or universalis.

TCRdb reprocessed the RACE reads with MiXCR, giving one entry per CDR3 protein. The sample records more than 250,000 distinct CDR3 sequences, about 9% being singletons. This clonotype has only a few counts. The germline V gene encodes CDR1 MNHEY and CDR2 SVGAGI. This CDR3 is built from 17 residues. The V segment lost 5 bases and the J segment 5 bases; nucleotides outside the gene matches: 15. As for time point: pre-sensitization, week 0. The sample's treatment: therapeutic diphenylcyclopropenone sensitization with weekly scalp DPC. Ahead of applying each patch test, blood was sampled. Here the sequenced sample was whole blood, taken in connection with sensitization to the hapten diphenylcyclopropenone (DPC). V and J are TRBV6-5 and TRBJ2-3; 8 positions agree with TRBD2. The source of this sequence is a woman aged 40 to 49 with alopecia areata. Some clones in this sample may be carry-over from other donors' samples. DNA of the CDR3: TGTGCCAGCAGTCCACACCAAGGAGCGGGAGAGGTAGATACGCAGTATTTT. This codes for CASSPHQGAGEVDTQYF.